This T cell receptor (beta chain) is drawn from a study of cytomegalovirus exposure and HLA in healthy donors. It was with 60 Vbeta and 13 Jbeta primers that the PCR ran. The assay was immunoSEQ multiplex PCR, and TCRdb's table has in-frame clones only and misses some. The sample holds about 140,000 clones; about 75% are singletons and the top ten take about 6.5%. CDR3 length: 14 amino acids. Germline V gene data show CDR1 as SGHTS and CDR2 as YDEGEE. V was shortened by 4 bases and J by 7 bases, with 15 bases between the two germline ends. V and J are TRBV5-8 and TRBJ1-5; no reliable D call. Sequenced input: PBMCs. The sequence derives from a man aged 30 to 45 in good health and CMV-seronegative. Here the CDR3 DNA reads TGTGCCAGCAGCCGCAAAGAAACGGGGCAGCCCCAGCATTTT. Translating it yields CASSRKETGQPQHF.